This TCR beta chain appears in the sequencing data of a study of T cell responses to AZD1222 COVID-19 vaccine. Produced via immunoSEQ multiplex PCR; TCRdb's table is partial and in-frame only. The repertoire has under 200,000 clones, about 92% of them found once; the top ten carry roughly 1.4%. Sequenced here: peripheral blood, sampled on day 0 of AZD1222 vaccination. The sequence came from an adult in good health.

The CDR3 nucleotides are TGTGCCAGCACCCCGTGGCCAGGAGGCGGAGAGACCCAGTACTTC. This sequence encodes CASTPWPGGGETQYF. The V gene is TRBV28, the J gene TRBJ2-5; possibly TRBD2 for D (5 bases). V was cut by 7 bases and J by 4 bases, with 19 bases left in between. This CDR3 spans 15 amino acids. CDR1 and CDR2 from the germline V gene are MDHEN and SYDVKM. The whole variable domain, remainder taken from reference TRBV28 and TRBJ2-5, is DVKVTQSSRYLVKRTGEKVFLECVQDMDHENMFWYRQDPGLGLRLIYFSYDVKMKEKGDIPEGYSVSREKKERFSLILESASTNQTSMYLCASTPWPGGGETQYFGPGTRLLVL.